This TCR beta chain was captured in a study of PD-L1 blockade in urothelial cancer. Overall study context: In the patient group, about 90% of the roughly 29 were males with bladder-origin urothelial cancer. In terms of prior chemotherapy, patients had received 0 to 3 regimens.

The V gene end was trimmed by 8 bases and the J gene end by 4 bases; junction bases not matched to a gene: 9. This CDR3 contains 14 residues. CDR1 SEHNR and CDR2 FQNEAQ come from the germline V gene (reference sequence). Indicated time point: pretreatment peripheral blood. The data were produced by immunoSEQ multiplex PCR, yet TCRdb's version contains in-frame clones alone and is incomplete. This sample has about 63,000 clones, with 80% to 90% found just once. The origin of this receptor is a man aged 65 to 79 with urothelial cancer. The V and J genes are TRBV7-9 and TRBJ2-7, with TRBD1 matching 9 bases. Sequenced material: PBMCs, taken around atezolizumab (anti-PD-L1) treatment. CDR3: CASGGGTGLYEQYF. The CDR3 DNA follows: TGTGCCAGCGGGGGGGGGACAGGGTTGTACGAGCAGTACTTC.